These T cell receptor beta chains were read from a single sample in a study of cytomegalovirus exposure and HLA in healthy donors. Sequenced by immunoSEQ multiplex PCR; TCRdb stores in-frame clones only, minus some. The sample holds approximately 76,000 clones; over 65% are singletons and the top ten take 16%. The specimen was PBMCs. These receptor sequences come from a woman aged 40 to 55 in good health and CMV-seropositive. Each CDR3 is given with its conserved first and last residue. D genes are given only for firm matches. Not every row has a clone size; where given, it reads once, few, many or a size class.

V gene	J gene	clone size	D gene	CDR3 DNA	CDR3 protein
TRBV5-1	TRBJ2-2	few	-	TGCGCCAGCAGCTTGGACAGGGAGGGCGGGGAGCTGTTTTTT	CASSLDREGGELFF
TRBV7-9	TRBJ2-1	-	TRBD2	TGTGCCAGCAGCTTGATGGGACTAGTCGGTGAGCAGTTCTTC	CASSLMGLVGEQFF
TRBV4-1	TRBJ2-2	-	TRBD1	TGCGCCAGCAGCCTACAGGGGGCGTCGAACACCGGGGAGCTGTTTTTT	CASSLQGASNTGELFF
TRBV6-5	TRBJ1-1	-	-	TGTGCCAGCAGTTACCAAGCCCGGGTCGAAGCTTTCTTT	CASSYQARVEAFF
TRBV4-2	TRBJ1-2	-	TRBD1	TGTGCCAGCAGCCAAGATATCATCACAGGGGATGGCTACACCTTC	CASSQDIITGDGYTF
TRBV11-2	TRBJ2-7	once	TRBD2	TGTGCCAGCAGCTTATATTGGGCTAGCGGCGGCCACTACGAGCAGTACTTC	CASSLYWASGGHYEQYF
TRBV5-6	TRBJ1-1	few	-	TGTGCCAGCAGCTTGTTCAGGACCGGGGGTAACACTGAAGCTTTCTTT	CASSLFRTGGNTEAFF
TRBV5-1	TRBJ1-4	-	TRBD1	TGCGCCAGCAGCTTGGAGGGACAGCATTTTGAAAAACTGTTTTTT	CASSLEGQHFEKLFF
TRBV7-3	TRBJ2-4	-	TRBD2	TGTGCCAGCAGTAGGGGGACTAGCGGGCCCATAAACATTCAGTACTTC	CASSRGTSGPINIQYF
TRBV19	TRBJ2-6	once	TRBD1	TGTGCCAGTAGTATCGGGACAGCAGGGGCCAACGTCCTGACTTTC	CASSIGTAGANVLTF
TRBV27	TRBJ2-7	-	TRBD2	TGTGCCAGCAGTTTACCCACTAGCGGGGGATCCGAGCAGTACTTC	CASSLPTSGGSEQYF
TRBV2	TRBJ2-1	-	TRBD1	TGTGCCAGCACTCCGGACAGGAGCTCCTACAATGAGCAGTTCTTC	CASTPDRSSYNEQFF
TRBV11-2	TRBJ2-7	-	-	TGTGCCAGCAGCCGGAGCGGCCTTTCCTACGAGCAGTACTTC	CASSRSGLSYEQYF
TRBV10-2	TRBJ2-1	few	TRBD2	TGCGCCAGCAGTGTAACTAGCGGGACCAACAATGAGCAGTTCTTC	CASSVTSGTNNEQFF
TRBV7-2	TRBJ1-1	-	-	TGTGCCAGCAGCTCCCAGGGGTTAGGGACTGAAGCTTTCTTT	CASSSQGLGTEAFF
TRBV7-2	TRBJ2-2	-	TRBD2	TGTGCCAGCAGCACTCAAGCGGGGGGGCTCACCGGGGAGCTGTTTTTT	CASSTQAGGLTGELFF
TRBV4-1	TRBJ1-4	-	TRBD1	TGCGCCAGCAGCCAAGAAAACAGGGGGTTGTATGAAAAACTGTTTTTT	CASSQENRGLYEKLFF
TRBV27	TRBJ1-1	-	TRBD1	TGTGCCAGCACCGGGGCAGGGGGTAAGAACACTGAAGCTTTCTTT	CASTGAGGKNTEAFF
TRBV2	TRBJ2-3	-	-	TGTGCCAGCAAAACCGGCAGGGCCTCTTTT	CASKTGRASF
TRBV5-1	TRBJ2-1	-	-	TGCGCCAGCGAGACGGTCCCCCACGGGGGCAATGAGCAGTTCTTC	CASETVPHGGNEQFF
TRBV6-1	TRBJ2-4	-	TRBD2	TGTGCCAGCAGTAACTTAGCGGGAGTGTGGTACATTCAGTACTTC	CASSNLAGVWYIQYF
TRBV4-1	TRBJ1-1	-	-	TGCGCCAGCAGCCAAGAGTGGGGCGGCGGTGAAGCTTTCTTT	CASSQEWGGGEAFF
TRBV7-2	TRBJ1-1	once	-	TGTGCCAGCAGCTTAGTGCCAGGCGTCGCTTTCTTT	CASSLVPGVAFF
TRBV4-1	TRBJ1-1	-	TRBD1	TGCGCCAGCAGGGGGACAGGGTCGGCTTTTGGGGCTGAAGCTTTCTTT	CASRGTGSAFGAEAFF
TRBV27	TRBJ1-2	once	TRBD1	TGTGCCAGCAGTCCACAGGGGGTTTGGTATGGCTACACCTTC	CASSPQGVWYGYTF
TRBV4-1	TRBJ2-7	-	-	TGCGCCAGCAGCCAAGGTCTAGCTAGGAACGAGCAGTACTTC	CASSQGLARNEQYF
TRBV2	TRBJ1-5	few	-	TGTGCCAGCAGTGGAGGACAACGTAGCAATCAGCCCCAGCATTTT	CASSGGQRSNQPQHF
TRBV7-6	TRBJ1-1	-	-	TGTGCCAGCAGCTTAGCGTCGGGGGAAGGTTATCTGAGGACTGAAGCTTTCTTT	CASSLASGEGYLRTEAFF
TRBV7-8	TRBJ2-3	-	TRBD2	TGTGCCAGCGGCGGGGGGGCCTTAGATACGCAGTATTTT	CASGGGALDTQYF